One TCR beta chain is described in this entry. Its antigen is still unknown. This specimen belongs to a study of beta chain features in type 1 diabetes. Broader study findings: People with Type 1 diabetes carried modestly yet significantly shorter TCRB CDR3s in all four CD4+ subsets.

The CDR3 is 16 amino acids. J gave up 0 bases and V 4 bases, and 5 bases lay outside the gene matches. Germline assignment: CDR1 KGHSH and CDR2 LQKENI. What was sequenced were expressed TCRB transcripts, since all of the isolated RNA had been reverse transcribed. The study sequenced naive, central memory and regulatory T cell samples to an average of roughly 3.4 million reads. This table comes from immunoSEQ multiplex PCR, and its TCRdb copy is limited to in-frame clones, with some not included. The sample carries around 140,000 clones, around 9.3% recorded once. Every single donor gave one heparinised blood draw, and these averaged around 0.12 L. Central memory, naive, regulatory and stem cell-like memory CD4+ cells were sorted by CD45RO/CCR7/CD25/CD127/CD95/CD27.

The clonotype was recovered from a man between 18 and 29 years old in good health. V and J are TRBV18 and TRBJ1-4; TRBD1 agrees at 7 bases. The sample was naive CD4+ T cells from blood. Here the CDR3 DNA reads TGTGCCAGCTCACGGGACAGTAAATCAACTAATGAAAAACTGTTTTTT. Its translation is CASSRDSKSTNEKLFF.